This is a list of T cell receptor beta chains from one sample in a study of blood T cell repertoires in COVID-19. The method was immunoSEQ multiplex PCR; TCRdb's version includes in-frame clones alone and lacks a portion of them. The sample consists of 310,000 or so clones, around 90% of them appearing once. The specimen sequenced was PBMCs or T cells enriched from blood (not recorded which). These receptors all stem from a middle-aged woman who had recovered from COVID-19. The conserved cysteine and the conserved F or W are not part of the CDR3 here. Clone size is given for some rows only: seen once, a few or many times, or a class if the clone is expanded.

NA TRBJ2-5 TRBV5-1 ASSQMKTSGSAGETQY
NA TRBJ1-1 TRBV10-3 ASQGLGNTEAF
NA TRBJ2-7 TRBV30 ALQAAEQY
NA TRBJ2-1 TRBV7-3 ASSLTGDGLNEQF
NA TRBJ2-7 TRBV11-3 ASSPGGSSYEQY
NA TRBJ2-5 TRBV7-7 ASSRQGQETQY
NA TRBJ2-6 TRBV28 ASSSQLLDRFSSGANVLT
once TRBJ2-5 TRBV9 ASSVGQRAKETQY
NA TRBJ2-7 TRBV5-1 ASSFNRGYEQY
NA TRBJ2-1 TRBV3-1/TRBV3-2 ASSGGTGAYNEQF
NA TRBJ1-3 TRBV5-5 ASSRDLTGMGNTIY
NA TRBJ1-1 TRBV3-1/TRBV3-2 ASRTGYTEAF
NA TRBJ1-4 TRBV27 ASSRNRGAREKLF
NA TRBJ2-2 TRBV2 ASRDRGRLTGELF
NA TRBJ1-5 TRBV19 ASSIEGQGARQPQH
NA TRBJ2-5 TRBV7-2 ASSLLGGRETQY
NA TRBJ1-4 TRBV7-2 ASSLAGVSSNEKLF
NA TRBJ1-5 TRBV27 ASRGRYQPQH
NA TRBJ2-5 TRBV18 ASSPFVRGHETQETQY
NA TRBJ1-2 TRBV29-1 SVDRRDQGAGYGYT
NA TRBJ2-1 TRBV6-5 ASSPTGTTHRQF
NA TRBJ1-1 TRBV20-1 SARIRGGAF
once TRBJ2-1 TRBV2 ASNRENAEQF
NA TRBJ2-5 TRBV3-1/TRBV3-2 ASILREVVGETQY
NA TRBJ2-1 TRBV18 ASSPGLAGGEKKF
NA TRBJ1-1 TRBV19 ASSIDKTGEGKAF
many TRBJ2-2 TRBV27 ASSSWTGGRGGELF
NA TRBJ2-7 TRBV7-2 ASSPQTSGSIEQY
NA TRBJ1-3 TRBV19 ASSPDSAGNTIY
NA TRBJ2-2 TRBV5-1 ASSLVAGVHTGELF
NA TRBJ2-3 TRBV28 ASSLAGTGKDTQY
NA TRBJ1-6 TRBV28 ASLRDRDSPLH
many TRBJ1-6 TRBV5-5 ASSLGDRANNSPLH
NA TRBJ2-2 TRBV6-5 ASRATANTGELF
NA TRBJ2-3 TRBV6-5 ATGDYLTDTQY
NA TRBJ2-7 TRBV2 ASGLVSNYEQY
few TRBJ1-1 TRBV15 ATSSVQGATEAF
NA TRBJ2-1 TRBV28 ASSLGLAGSDEQF
NA TRBJ2-1 TRBV5-1 ASSSPSGNEQF
NA TRBJ1-3 TRBV2 ASRDRPSGNTIY
NA TRBJ2-7 TRBV15 ATSRGGLDREQY
NA TRBJ2-3 TRBV28 ASSTIKLAGFLDTQY
NA TRBJ1-1 TRBV5-1 ASSFNRGNTEAF
NA TRBJ1-2 TRBV3-1/TRBV3-2 ASSPGQGFHGYT
NA TRBJ2-6 TRBV7-9 ASRTDRAGANVLT
NA TRBJ2-4 TRBV6-5 ATQPTVRENIQY
NA TRBJ1-3 TRBV6-5 ASSIQGRGNTIY
NA TRBJ1-1 TRBV20-1 SASPTGRVATEAF
few TRBJ1-3 TRBV9 ASSVSRDSGNTIY
NA TRBJ2-1 TRBV5-4 ASMKPGLAGGGEQF
NA TRBJ1-3 TRBV28 ASRLGGGPGNTIY
NA TRBJ2-1 TRBV7-9 ASSSGTGPHNEQF
once TRBJ2-1 TRBV11-3 ASSLGPGRGSYNEQF
NA TRBJ2-7 TRBV19 ASSPPGTKFYEQY
NA TRBJ1-1 TRBV6-4 ASSVTGQGTEAF